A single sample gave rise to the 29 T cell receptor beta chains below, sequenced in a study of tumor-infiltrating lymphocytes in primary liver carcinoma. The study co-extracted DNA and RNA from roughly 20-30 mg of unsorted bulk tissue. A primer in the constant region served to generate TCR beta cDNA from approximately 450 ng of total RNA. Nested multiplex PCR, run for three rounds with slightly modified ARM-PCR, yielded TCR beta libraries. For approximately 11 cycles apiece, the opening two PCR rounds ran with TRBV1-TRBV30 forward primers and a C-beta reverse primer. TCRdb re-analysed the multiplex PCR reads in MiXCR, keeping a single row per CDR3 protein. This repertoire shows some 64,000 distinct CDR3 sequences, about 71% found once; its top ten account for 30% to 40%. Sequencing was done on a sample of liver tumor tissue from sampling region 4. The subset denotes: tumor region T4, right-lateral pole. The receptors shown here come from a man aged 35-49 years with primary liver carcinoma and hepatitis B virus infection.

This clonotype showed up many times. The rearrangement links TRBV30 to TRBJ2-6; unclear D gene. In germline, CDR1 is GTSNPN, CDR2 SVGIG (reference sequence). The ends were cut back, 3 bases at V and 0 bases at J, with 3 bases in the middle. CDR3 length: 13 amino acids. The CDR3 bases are TGTGCCTGGAGGGGCTCTGGGGCCAACGTCCTGACTTTC. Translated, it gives CAWRGSGANVLTF.

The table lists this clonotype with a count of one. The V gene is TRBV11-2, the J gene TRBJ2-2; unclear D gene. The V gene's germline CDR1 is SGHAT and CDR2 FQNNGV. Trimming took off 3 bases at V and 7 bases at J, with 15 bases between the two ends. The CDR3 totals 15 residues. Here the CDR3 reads CASSFVGSKNGELFF. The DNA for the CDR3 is TGTGCCAGCAGCTTTGTGGGATCGAAGAACGGGGAGCTGTTTTTT.

The CDR3 sequence: CTGSGPTGTVNQETQYF. CDR3 nucleotide sequence: TGTACCGGCAGCGGCCCGACCGGGACAGTGAACCAAGAGACCCAGTACTTC. This chain connects TRBV5-6 to TRBJ2-5, with TRBD1 matching over 7 bases. The CDR3 is made up of 17 amino acids. Germline V gives CDR1 SGHDT, CDR2 YYEEEE. Full variable domain (missing parts from reference TRBV5-6 and TRBJ2-5): DAGVTQSPTHLIKTRGQQVTLRCSPKSGHDTVSWYQQALGQGPQFIFQYYEEEERQRGNFPDRFSGHQFPNYSSELNVNALLLGDSALYLCTGSGPTGTVNQETQYFGPGTRLLVL.

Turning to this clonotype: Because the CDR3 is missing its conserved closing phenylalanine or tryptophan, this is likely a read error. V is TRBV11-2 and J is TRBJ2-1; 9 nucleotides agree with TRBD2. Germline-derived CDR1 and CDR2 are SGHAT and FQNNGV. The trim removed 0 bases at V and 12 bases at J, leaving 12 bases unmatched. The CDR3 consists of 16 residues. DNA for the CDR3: TGTGCCAGCAGCTTAGAGCTCCTAGCGGGAATGGATGTGCAGTTCATC. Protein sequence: CASSLELLAGMDVQFI.

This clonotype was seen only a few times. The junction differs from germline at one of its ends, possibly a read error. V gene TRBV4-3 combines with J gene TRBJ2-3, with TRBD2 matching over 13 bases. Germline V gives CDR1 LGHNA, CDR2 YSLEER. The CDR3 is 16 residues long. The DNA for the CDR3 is TGCGCCAGCAGCCAGGGGACTAGCGGGACCACATATACGCAGTATTTT. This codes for CASSQGTSGTTYTQYF.

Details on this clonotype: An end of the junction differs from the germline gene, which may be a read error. CDR3 amino acids: CTSSFADDAQYF. The CDR3 region has the DNA TGTACCAGCAGCTTCGCGGACGACGCGCAGTATTTT. J is TRBJ2-3 and V is TRBV11-2; D is unclear. The CDR3 runs to 12 residues. CDR1 and CDR2 (germline): SGHAT, FQNNGV.

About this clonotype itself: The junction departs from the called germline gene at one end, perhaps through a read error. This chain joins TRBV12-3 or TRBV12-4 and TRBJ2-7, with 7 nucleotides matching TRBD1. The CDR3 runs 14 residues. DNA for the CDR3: TGTCCCAGCAGTTTAGGGGGCGATACCTACGAGCAATACTTC. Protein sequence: CPSSLGGDTYEQYF.

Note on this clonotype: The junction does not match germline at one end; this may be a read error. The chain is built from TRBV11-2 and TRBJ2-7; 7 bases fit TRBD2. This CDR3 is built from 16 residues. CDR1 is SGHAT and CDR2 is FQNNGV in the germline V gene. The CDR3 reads CANSRAASGVSYEQYF. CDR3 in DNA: TGTGCCAACAGCCGAGCGGCTAGCGGAGTCTCCTACGAGCAGTACTTC.

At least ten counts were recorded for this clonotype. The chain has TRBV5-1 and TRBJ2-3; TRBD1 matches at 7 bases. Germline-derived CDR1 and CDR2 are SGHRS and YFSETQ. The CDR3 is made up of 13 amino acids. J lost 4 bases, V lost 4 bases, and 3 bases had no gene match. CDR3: CASSTTGADTQYF. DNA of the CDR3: TGCGCCAGCAGCACTACAGGGGCAGATACGCAGTATTTT.

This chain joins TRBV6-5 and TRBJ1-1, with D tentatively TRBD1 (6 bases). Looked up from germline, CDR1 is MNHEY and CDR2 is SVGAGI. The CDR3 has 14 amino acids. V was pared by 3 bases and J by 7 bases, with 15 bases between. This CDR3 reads CASSYGGAGIEAFF. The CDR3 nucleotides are TGTGCCAGCAGTTATGGGGGGGCGGGCATTGAAGCTTTCTTT.

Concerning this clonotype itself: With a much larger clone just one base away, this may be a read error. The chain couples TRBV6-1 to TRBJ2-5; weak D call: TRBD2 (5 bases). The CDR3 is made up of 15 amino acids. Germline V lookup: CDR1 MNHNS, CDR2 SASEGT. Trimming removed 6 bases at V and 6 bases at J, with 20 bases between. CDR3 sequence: CASSPERDMVQTQYF. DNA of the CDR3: TGTGCCAGCAGCCCCGAGAGGGATATGGTGCAGACCCAGTACTTC.

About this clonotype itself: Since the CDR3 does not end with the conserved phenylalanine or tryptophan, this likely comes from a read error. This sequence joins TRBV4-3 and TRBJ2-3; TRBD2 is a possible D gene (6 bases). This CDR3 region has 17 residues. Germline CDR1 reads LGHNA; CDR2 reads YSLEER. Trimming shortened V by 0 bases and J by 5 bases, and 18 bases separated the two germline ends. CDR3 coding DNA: TGCGCCAGCAGCCAAGACGAGGGGTCGGGAGTCCGAGATACGCAGTATTAT. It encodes CASSQDEGSGVRDTQYY.

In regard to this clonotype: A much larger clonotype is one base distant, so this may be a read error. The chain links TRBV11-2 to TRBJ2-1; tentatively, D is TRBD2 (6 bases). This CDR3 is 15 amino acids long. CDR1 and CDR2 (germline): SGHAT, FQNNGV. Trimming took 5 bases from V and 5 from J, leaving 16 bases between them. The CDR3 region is CASSPGTSSNNEQFF. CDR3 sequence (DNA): TGTGCCAGCAGCCCCGGGACTTCTTCCAACAATGAGCAGTTCTTC. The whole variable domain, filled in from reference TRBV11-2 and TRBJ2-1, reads EAGVAQSPRYKIIEKRQSVAFWCNPISGHATLYWYQQILGQGPKLLIQFQNNGVVDDSQLPKDRFSAERLKGVDSTLKIQPAKLEDSAVYLCASSPGTSSNNEQFFGPGTRLTVL.

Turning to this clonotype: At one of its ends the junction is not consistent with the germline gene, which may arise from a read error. Written as DNA, the CDR3 is TGTTCCAGCAGCTCCTTCACAGGGTGCGGCGAGCAGTACTTC. Amino acids: CSSSSFTGCGEQYF. The V and J genes are TRBV6-5 and TRBJ2-7; TRBD1 is a possible D gene (6 bases). The germline gives CDR1 MNHEY, CDR2 SVGAGI. The CDR3 is 14 residues long.

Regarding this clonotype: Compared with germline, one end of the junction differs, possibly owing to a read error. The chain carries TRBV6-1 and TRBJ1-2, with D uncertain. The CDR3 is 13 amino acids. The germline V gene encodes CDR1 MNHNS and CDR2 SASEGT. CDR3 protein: CANSERVSNGNTF. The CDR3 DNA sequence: TGTGCCAACAGTGAACGTGTGTCTAATGGCAACACCTTC.

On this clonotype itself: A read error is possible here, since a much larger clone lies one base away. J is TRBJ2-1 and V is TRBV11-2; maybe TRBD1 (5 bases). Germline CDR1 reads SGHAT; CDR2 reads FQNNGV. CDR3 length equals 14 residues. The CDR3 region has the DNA TGTGCCAGCTCCAACCGGCAGGGCCACAATGAGCTGTTCTTC. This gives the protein CASSNRQGHNELFF.

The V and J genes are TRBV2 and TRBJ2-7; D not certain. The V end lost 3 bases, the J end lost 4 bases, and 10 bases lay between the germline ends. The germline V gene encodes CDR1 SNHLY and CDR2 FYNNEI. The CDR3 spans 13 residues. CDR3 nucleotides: TGTGCCAGCAGTGAGTTGATGGCGTACGAGCAGTACTTC. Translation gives CASSELMAYEQYF.

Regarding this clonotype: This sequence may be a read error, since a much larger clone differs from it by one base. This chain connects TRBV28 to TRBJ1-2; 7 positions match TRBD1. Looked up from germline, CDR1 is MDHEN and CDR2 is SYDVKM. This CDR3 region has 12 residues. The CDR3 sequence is CATVTGEWGYSF. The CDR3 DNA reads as TGTGCCACCGTTACAGGGGAATGGGGCTACAGCTTC.

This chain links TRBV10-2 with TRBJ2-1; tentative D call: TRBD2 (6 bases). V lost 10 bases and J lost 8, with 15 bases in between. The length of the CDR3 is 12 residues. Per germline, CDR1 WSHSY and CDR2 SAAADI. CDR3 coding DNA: TGCGCCACCTCGTCTGGGGAGGATGAGCAGTTCTTC. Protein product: CATSSGEDEQFF.

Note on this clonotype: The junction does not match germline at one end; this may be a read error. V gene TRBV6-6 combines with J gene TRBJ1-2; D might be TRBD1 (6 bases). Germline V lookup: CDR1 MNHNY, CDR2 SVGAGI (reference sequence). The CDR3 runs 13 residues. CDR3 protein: CASKAGVDYDYTF. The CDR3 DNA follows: TGTGCCAGTAAGGCAGGGGTGGACTATGACTACACCTTC.

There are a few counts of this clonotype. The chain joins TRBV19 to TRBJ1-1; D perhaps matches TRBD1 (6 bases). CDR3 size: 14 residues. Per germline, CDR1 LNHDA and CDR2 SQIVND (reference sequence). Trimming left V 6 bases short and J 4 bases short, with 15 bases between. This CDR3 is CASSQQGRGTEAFF. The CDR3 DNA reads TGTGCCAGTAGCCAACAGGGAAGGGGCACTGAAGCTTTCTTT.

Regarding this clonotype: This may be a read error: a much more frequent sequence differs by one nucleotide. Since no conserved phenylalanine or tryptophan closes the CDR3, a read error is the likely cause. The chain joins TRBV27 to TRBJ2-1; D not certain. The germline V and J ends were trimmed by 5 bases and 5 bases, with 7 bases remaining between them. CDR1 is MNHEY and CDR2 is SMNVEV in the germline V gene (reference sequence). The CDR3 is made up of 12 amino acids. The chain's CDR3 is CASSQTNNEQFL. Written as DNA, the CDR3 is TGTGCCAGCAGTCAAACCAACAATGAGCAGTTCTTA.

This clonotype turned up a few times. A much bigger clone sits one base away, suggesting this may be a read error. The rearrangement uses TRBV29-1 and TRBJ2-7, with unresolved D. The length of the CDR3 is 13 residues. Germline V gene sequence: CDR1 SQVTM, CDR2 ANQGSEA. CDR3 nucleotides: TGCAGCGTTGAAGGTGTTCCCTCCTGCGAGCAGTACTTC. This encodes CSVEGVPSCEQYF.

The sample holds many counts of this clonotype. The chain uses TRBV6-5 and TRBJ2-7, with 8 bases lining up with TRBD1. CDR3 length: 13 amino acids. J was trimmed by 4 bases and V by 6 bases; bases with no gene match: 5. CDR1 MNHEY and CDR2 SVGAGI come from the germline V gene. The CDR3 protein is CASRGTGEYEQYF. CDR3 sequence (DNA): TGTGCCAGCAGGGGGACAGGCGAGTACGAGCAGTACTTC.

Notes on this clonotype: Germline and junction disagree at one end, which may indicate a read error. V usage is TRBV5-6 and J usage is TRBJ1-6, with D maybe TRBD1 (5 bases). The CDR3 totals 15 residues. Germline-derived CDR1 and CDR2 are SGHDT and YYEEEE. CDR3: CASSLVGQPNSPLHF. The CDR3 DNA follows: TGTGCCAGCAGCTTGGTTGGACAACCCAATTCACCTCTCCACTTT.

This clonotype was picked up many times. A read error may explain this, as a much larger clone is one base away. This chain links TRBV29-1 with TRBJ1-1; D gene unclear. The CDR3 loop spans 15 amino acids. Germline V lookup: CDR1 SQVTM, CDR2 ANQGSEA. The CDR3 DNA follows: TGCAGCGTTGCCCCGGGATGGGGAATGAAGACTGAAGCTTTCTTT. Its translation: CSVAPGWGMKTEAFF.

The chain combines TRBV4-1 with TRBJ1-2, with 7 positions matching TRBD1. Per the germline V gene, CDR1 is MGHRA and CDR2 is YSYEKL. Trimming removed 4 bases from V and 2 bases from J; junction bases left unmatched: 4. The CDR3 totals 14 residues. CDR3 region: CASSRGGRNYGYTF. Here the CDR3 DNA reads TGCGCCAGCAGCCGAGGGGGCCGGAACTATGGCTACACCTTC.

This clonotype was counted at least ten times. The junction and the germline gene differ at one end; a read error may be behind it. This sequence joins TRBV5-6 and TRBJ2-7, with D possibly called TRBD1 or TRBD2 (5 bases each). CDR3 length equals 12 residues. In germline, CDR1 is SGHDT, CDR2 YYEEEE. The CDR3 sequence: CASSLKRDERYF. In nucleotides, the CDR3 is TGTGCCAGCAGCCTTAAAAGGGACGAGCGGTACTTC.

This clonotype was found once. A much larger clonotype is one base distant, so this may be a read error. In DNA, the CDR3 is TGCGCCATCAGCACGGGACAGCAGTTCTTC. It encodes CAISTGQQFF. The chain is built from TRBV4-1 and TRBJ2-1; D is perhaps TRBD1 or TRBD2 (5 bases each). There are 10 residues in the CDR3. CDR1 and CDR2 (germline): MGHRA, YSYEKL.